This T cell receptor beta chain was profiled in a study of control samples from healthy donors and cancer patients. The CDR3 has 16 amino acids. Unmatched junction bases numbered 5, after V lost 3 bases and J lost 0 bases. CDR1 and CDR2 (germline): KGHSH, LQKENI. The method was immunoSEQ multiplex PCR; TCRdb's version includes in-frame clones alone and lacks a portion of them. In the table there are over 100,000 clones, around nine tenths of which are singletons. The chain has TRBV18 and TRBJ2-1; 7 positions match TRBD2. The clonotype originates from a young man in good health. Source material: blood. The CDR3 DNA is TGTGCCAGCTCACCCCCCAGCGGGGCCTCCTACAATGAGCAGTTCTTC. This encodes CASSPPSGASYNEQFF.